This TCR beta chain was recorded in a study of CD8 T cells in ankylosing spondylitis. General study results and limits: Roughly eight highly homologous variants made up a TCR beta motif that seemed to typify ankylosing spondylitis blood.

This clonotype was found once. Antigen unknown. In TCRdb, the 5' RACE reads were re-called with MiXCR into one record per CDR3 protein. The sample lists about 420,000 distinct CDR3 sequences, 20% to 25% occurring once. Deletions cut 2 bases from V and 5 bases from J, with 13 bases between. The CDR3 has 15 amino acids. CDR1 is MDHEN and CDR2 is SYDVKM in the germline V gene. The gene calls are TRBV28 and TRBJ2-1; perhaps D is TRBD1 or TRBD2 (5 bases each). The receptor comes from a male donor with ankylosing spondylitis. Source material: blood, either unsorted or a sorted T cell fraction (not recorded which). The CDR3 DNA sequence: TGTGCCAGCAGTTTAACCCGGGACCCACACAATGAGCAGTTCTTC. It encodes CASSLTRDPHNEQFF.